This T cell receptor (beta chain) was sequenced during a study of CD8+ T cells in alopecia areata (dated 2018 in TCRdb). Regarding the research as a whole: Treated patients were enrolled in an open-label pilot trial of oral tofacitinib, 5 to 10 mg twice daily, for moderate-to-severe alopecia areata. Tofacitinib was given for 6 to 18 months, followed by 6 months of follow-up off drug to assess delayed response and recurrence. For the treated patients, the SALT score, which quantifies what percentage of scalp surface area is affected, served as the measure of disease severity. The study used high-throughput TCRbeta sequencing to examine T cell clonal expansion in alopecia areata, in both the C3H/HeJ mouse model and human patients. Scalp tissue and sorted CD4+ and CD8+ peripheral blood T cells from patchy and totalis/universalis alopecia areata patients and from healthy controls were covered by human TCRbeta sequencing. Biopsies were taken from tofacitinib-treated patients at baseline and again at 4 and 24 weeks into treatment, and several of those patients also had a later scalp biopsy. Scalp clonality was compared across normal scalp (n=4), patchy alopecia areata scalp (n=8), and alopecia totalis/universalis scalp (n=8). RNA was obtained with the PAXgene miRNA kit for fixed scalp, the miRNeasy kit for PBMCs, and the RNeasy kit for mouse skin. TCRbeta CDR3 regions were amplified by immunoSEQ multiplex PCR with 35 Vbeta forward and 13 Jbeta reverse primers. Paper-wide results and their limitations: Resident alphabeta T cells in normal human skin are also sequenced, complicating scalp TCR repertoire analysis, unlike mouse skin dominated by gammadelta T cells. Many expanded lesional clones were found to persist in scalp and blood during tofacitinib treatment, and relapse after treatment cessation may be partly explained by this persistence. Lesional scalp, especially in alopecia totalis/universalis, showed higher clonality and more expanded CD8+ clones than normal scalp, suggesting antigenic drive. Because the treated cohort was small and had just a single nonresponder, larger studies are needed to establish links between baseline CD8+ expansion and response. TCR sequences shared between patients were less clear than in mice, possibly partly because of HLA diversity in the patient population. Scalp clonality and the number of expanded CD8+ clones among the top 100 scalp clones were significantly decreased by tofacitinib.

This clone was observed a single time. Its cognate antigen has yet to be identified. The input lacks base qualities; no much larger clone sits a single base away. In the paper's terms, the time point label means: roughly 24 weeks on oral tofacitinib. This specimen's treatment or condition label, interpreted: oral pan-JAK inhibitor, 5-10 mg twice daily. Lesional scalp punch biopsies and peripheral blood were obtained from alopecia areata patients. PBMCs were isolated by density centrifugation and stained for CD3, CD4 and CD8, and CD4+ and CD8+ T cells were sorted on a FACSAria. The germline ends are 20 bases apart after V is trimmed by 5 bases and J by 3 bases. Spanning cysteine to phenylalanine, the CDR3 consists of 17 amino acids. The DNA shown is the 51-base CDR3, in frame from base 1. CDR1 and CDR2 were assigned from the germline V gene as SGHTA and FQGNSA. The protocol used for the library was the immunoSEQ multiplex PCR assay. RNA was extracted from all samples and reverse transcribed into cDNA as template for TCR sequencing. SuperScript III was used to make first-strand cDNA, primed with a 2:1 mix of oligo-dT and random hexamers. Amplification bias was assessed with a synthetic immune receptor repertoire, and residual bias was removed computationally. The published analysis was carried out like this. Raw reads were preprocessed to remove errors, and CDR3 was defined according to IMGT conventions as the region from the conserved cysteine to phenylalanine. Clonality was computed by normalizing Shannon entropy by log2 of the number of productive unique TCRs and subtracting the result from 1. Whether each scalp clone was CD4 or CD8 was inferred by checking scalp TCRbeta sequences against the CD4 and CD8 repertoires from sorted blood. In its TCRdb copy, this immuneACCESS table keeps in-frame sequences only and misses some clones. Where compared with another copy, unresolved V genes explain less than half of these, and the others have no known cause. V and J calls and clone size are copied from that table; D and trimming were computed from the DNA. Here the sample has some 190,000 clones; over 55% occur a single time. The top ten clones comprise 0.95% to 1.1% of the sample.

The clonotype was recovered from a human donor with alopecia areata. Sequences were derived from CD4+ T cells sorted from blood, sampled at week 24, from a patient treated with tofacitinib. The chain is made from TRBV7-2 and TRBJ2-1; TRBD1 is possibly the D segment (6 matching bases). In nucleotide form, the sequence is TGTGCCAGCAGCGTCCGGACAGCGTATACCATCTACAATGAGCAGTTCTTC. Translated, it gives CASSVRTAYTIYNEQFF.